One and the same sample provided the 20 T cell receptor beta chains below, sequenced in a study of cytomegalovirus exposure and HLA in healthy donors. The PCR ran on 60 Vbeta and 13 Jbeta primers. Repertoires were generated with immunoSEQ multiplex PCR, while TCRdb's copy carries only in-frame clones and drops some. The sample includes over 95,000 clones, 76% of them seen just once. Sample: PBMCs. These receptors were collected from a woman aged 40 to 50 in good health and CMV-seropositive.

This clone was picked up a small number of times. The V call is TRBV4-1, the J call TRBJ2-5; 7 bases are shared with TRBD2. The germline V gene encodes CDR1 MGHRA and CDR2 YSYEKL. Trimming removed 4 bases from V and 2 bases from J; junction bases left unmatched: 7. The CDR3 consists of 15 residues. The CDR3 region is CASSPLGRGQETQYF. The DNA for the CDR3 is TGCGCCAGCAGCCCTCTGGGGCGGGGGCAAGAGACCCAGTACTTC.

This clone was picked up one time. This chain connects TRBV25-1 to TRBJ1-4, with 8 nucleotides matching TRBD1. The length of the CDR3 is 15 residues. V shed 3 bases and J 5 bases; nucleotides not matched to a gene: 5. In germline, CDR1 is MGHDK, CDR2 SYGVNS. DNA of the CDR3: TGTGCCAGCAGTGACACAGGGGGGGGGAATGAAAAACTGTTTTTT. Protein: CASSDTGGGNEKLFF. The entire variable domain, with the rest obtained from reference TRBV25-1 and TRBJ1-4, is as follows: EADIYQTPRYLVIGTGKKITLECSQTMGHDKMYWYQQDPGMELHLIHYSYGVNSTEKGDLSSESTVSRIRTEHFPLTLESARPSHTSQYLCASSDTGGGNEKLFFGSGTQLSVL.

V and J are TRBV5-6 and TRBJ2-5, with 10 positions matching TRBD2. Germline CDR1 is SGHDT and CDR2 is YYEEEE. This CDR3 has 16 residues. V trimming: 1 base; J trimming: 2 bases; junction bases outside the gene matches: 5. CDR3 protein: CASSLRASGSQETQYF. The CDR3 DNA sequence: TGTGCCAGCAGCTTGAGGGCTAGCGGGAGTCAAGAGACCCAGTACTTC.

The table lists this clone with a few counts. The chain carries TRBV4-1 and TRBJ1-5; no definite D call. The length of the CDR3 is 13 residues. V gave up 3 bases and J gave up 3 bases, with 6 bases separating them. CDR1 and CDR2 (germline): MGHRA, YSYEKL. CDR3 amino acids: CASSQRYNQPQHF. The CDR3 DNA reads as TGCGCCAGCAGCCAGAGATACAATCAGCCCCAGCATTTT.

This chain connects TRBV5-4 to TRBJ1-2; D might be TRBD1 (6 bases). The CDR3 contains 14 residues. V was cut by 2 bases and J by 7 bases, with 15 bases left in between. Per the germline V gene, CDR1 is SGHNT and CDR2 is YYREEE (reference sequence). The CDR3 DNA is TGTGCCAGCAGCTTCAGCCTAACAGGGAGTGGCTACACCTTC. Translating it yields CASSFSLTGSGYTF.

In DNA, the CDR3 is TGCAGCGGACGACTAGCGGGGGCCGGAGAGACCCAGTACTTC. This encodes CSGRLAGAGETQYF. The chain links TRBV29-1 to TRBJ2-5; 12 bases match TRBD2. This CDR3 is built from 14 residues. The V segment lost 7 bases and the J segment 4 bases; nucleotides outside the gene matches: 7. Germline values: CDR1 SQVTM, CDR2 ANQGSEA.

This clone was seen a handful of times. The chain joins TRBV5-4 to TRBJ1-4; D is ambiguous. Germline V gives CDR1 SGHNT, CDR2 YYREEE (reference sequence). This CDR3 spans 14 amino acids. V lost 1 base and J lost 0, with 4 bases in between. CDR3 coding DNA: TGTGCCAGCAGCTTGTCTGCAACTAATGAAAAACTGTTTTTT. The encoded protein is CASSLSATNEKLFF.

The chain is built from TRBV5-1 and TRBJ1-2, with D possibly being TRBD1 (5 bases). CDR1 SGHRS and CDR2 YFSETQ come from the germline V gene. CDR3 length: 14 amino acids. The V and J ends lost 4 bases and 4 bases respectively, with 14 bases between them. The DNA of the CDR3 is TGCGCCAGCAGCGCCGCAGGGTCGGGCTATGGCTACACCTTC. This codes for CASSAAGSGYGYTF.

The rearrangement joins TRBV29-1 to TRBJ2-5, with 8 bases fitting TRBD2. The CDR3 sequence is 16 residues long. The ends lost 4 bases at V and 1 base at J; junction bases unmatched: 11. Germline-derived CDR1 and CDR2 are SQVTM and ANQGSEA. CDR3 loop: CSVGSGAGGSQETQYF. CDR3 nucleotides: TGCAGCGTTGGAAGCGGTGCGGGAGGCTCCCAAGAGACCCAGTACTTC.

This clone was counted only a few times. The gene calls are TRBV4-1 and TRBJ2-7, with 9 bases matching TRBD1. This CDR3 spans 15 amino acids. Germline V gene sequence: CDR1 MGHRA, CDR2 YSYEKL. V lost 4 bases, J lost 4 bases, and 8 bases stayed unmatched. The CDR3, as DNA: TGCGCCAGCAGCCGACCGGGACAGGGTACTTACGAGCAGTACTTC. Protein sequence: CASSRPGQGTYEQYF.

The chain combines TRBV27 with TRBJ2-3, with D hard to call. CDR3 size: 14 residues. The V end was cut by 4 bases, the J end by 1 base, with 9 bases between. The germline V gene has CDR1 MNHEY and CDR2 SMNVEV (reference sequence). CDR3 nucleotides: TGTGCCAGCAGTTCGCTAGGAGGCACAGATACGCAGTATTTT. Its protein product is CASSSLGGTDTQYF.

This chain uses TRBV19 with TRBJ1-2, with D maybe TRBD1 (6 bases). CDR1 is LNHDA and CDR2 is SQIVND in the germline V gene (reference sequence). Trimming stripped 4 bases from V and 7 bases from J, with 13 bases between. This CDR3 spans 13 amino acids. The DNA of the CDR3 is TGTGCCAGTAGTAACCTACAGGGCTCTGGCTACACCTTC. Protein sequence: CASSNLQGSGYTF.

The chain is built from TRBV7-9 and TRBJ2-1, with D hard to call. Germline-derived CDR1 and CDR2 are SEHNR and FQNEAQ (reference sequence). Trimming removed 1 base at V and 6 bases at J, with 7 bases between. The CDR3 consists of 13 residues. CDR3 nucleotides: TGTGCCAGCAGCTTAGTAGCCGGCAATGAGCAGTTCTTC. Translation: CASSLVAGNEQFF.

This clone has a handful of counts. The chain has TRBV5-4 and TRBJ1-2; D remains ambiguous. Germline loops: CDR1 SGHNT, CDR2 YYREEE (reference sequence). V was shortened by 1 base and J by 6 bases, with 10 bases between the two germline ends. The CDR3 is made up of 13 amino acids. CDR3 sequence reads: CASSLYSADGYTF. In DNA, the CDR3 is TGTGCCAGCAGCTTGTACAGTGCAGATGGCTACACCTTC.

The chain is built from TRBV9 and TRBJ2-5, with 7 bases aligning to TRBD2. V was clipped by 0 bases and J by 3 bases; unmatched bases: 2. CDR1 and CDR2 (germline): SGDLS, YYNGEE. CDR3 length equals 14 residues. CDR3 nucleotides: TGTGCCAGCAGCGTAGGACTAGCTAAAGAGACCCAGTACTTC. As protein: CASSVGLAKETQYF.

V is TRBV18 and J is TRBJ1-5; no reliable D call. The germline gives CDR1 KGHSH, CDR2 LQKENI. The V and J ends lost 3 bases and 5 bases respectively, with 8 bases between them. This CDR3 is built from 13 residues. The CDR3 here is CASSPVLYQPQHF. CDR3 DNA: TGTGCCAGCTCACCGGTACTTTATCAGCCCCAGCATTTT.

This chain uses TRBV30 with TRBJ1-6; the D gene is possibly TRBD1 (5 bases). Germline CDR1 GTSNPN, CDR2 SVGIG (reference sequence). The CDR3 contains 14 residues. V lost 4 bases and J 0 bases, leaving 7 bases between the germline ends. CDR3 nucleotide sequence: TGTGCCTGGAAGGACAACTCCTATAATTCACCCCTCCACTTT. The encoded protein is CAWKDNSYNSPLHF.

The chain recombines TRBV4-1 with TRBJ1-4; 9 nucleotides line up with TRBD1. V shed 1 base and J 7 bases; nucleotides not matched to a gene: 7. Germline V gives CDR1 MGHRA, CDR2 YSYEKL. The CDR3 is 16 amino acids. DNA for the CDR3: TGCGCCAGCAGCCAAGCGGGACAGGGCCCGGGTGAAAAACTGTTTTTT. Translating it yields CASSQAGQGPGEKLFF.

This clone was recorded once. V is TRBV2 and J is TRBJ1-1; D gene unclear. Germline CDR1 SNHLY, CDR2 FYNNEI. V was pared by 4 bases and J by 2 bases, with 8 bases between. CDR3 length: 13 amino acids. This CDR3 is CASSAMGNTEAFF. DNA for the CDR3: TGTGCCAGCAGTGCGATGGGCAACACTGAAGCTTTCTTT. The full variable domain, rest sourced from reference TRBV2 and TRBJ1-1, is EPEVTQTPSHQVTQMGQEVILRCVPISNHLYFYWYRQILGQKVEFLVSFYNNEISEKSEIFDDQFSVERPDGSNFTLKIRSTKLEDSAMYFCASSAMGNTEAFFGQGTRLTVV.

This chain uses TRBV27 with TRBJ2-1; no reliable D call. V dropped 4 bases and J dropped 3 bases, with 4 bases sitting between them. The CDR3 consists of 12 residues. Germline V gene data show CDR1 as MNHEY and CDR2 as SMNVEV (reference sequence). For the CDR3, the DNA is TGTGCCAGCAGTTCAGGCTACAATGAGCAGTTCTTC. Its translation is CASSSGYNEQFF.